This T cell receptor (beta chain) was identified during a study of T cells in Graves' hyperthyroidism and ophthalmopathy. General observations from the study: Most thyroid clonotypes with frequency above 0.001 were detected in blood.

Points on this clonotype: Antigen unknown.

Graves' hyperthyroidism qualified as stable when ophthalmopathy did not progress within 18 months. Patients were aged 18 to 65, had disease duration under 2 months, and had newly diagnosed hyperthyroidism. The CDR3 regions of TCR beta were amplified from RNA transcripts. A first-round RT-PCR of the TCR CDR3 used the HTBI primer set. Each CDR3 protein is one row after TCRdb ran MiXCR on the multiplex PCR reads. The repertoire holds 300,000 to 350,000 distinct CDR3 sequences, with about 18% as singletons. CDR3 size: 15 residues. Looked up from germline, CDR1 is MNHNS and CDR2 is SASEGT. V was clipped by 2 bases and J by 5 bases, with 12 bases between them.

The material sequenced was blood. The chain is built from TRBV6-1 and TRBJ1-4, with a possible D match to TRBD1 (6 bases). This clonotype originated in a woman between 45 and 65 years old with Graves' hyperthyroidism. CDR3 amino acids: CASSESWGTNEKLFF. The CDR3, as DNA: TGTGCCAGCAGTGAATCGTGGGGGACAAATGAAAAACTGTTTTTT.